The 16 T cell receptor beta chains in this list originate from one sample, sequenced in a study of blood T cell repertoires in COVID-19. Only in-frame clones appear in the TCRdb table, and some are missing; sequencing was by immunoSEQ multiplex PCR. Of under 200,000 clones in the sample, about 88% were seen once. The sample consisted of peripheral blood. The receptors shown here come from a man younger than 35 with acute or convalescent COVID-19.

The chain employs TRBV5-1 and TRBJ1-1; TRBD1 aligns across 8 bases. The ends lost 0 bases at V and 4 bases at J; junction bases unmatched: 8. The CDR3 contains 16 residues. The V gene's germline CDR1 is SGHRS and CDR2 YFSETQ. As DNA, the CDR3 is TGCGCCAGCAGCTTGGTCCCCACTACAGGGGGCACTGAAGCTTTCTTT. It specifies CASSLVPTTGGTEAFF. The full variable domain, rest sourced from reference TRBV5-1 and TRBJ1-1, is KAGVTQTPRYLIKTRGQQVTLSCSPISGHRSVSWYQQTPGQGLQFLFEYFSETQRNKGNFPGRFSGRQFSNSRSEMNVSTLELGDSALYLCASSLVPTTGGTEAFFGQGTRLTVV.

The chain recombines TRBV6-8 with TRBJ2-7; tentative D call: TRBD1 (6 bases). The germline V gene encodes CDR1 MNHGY and CDR2 SAAAGT. The V end was cut by 10 bases, the J end by 3 bases, with 16 bases between. The CDR3 is made up of 13 amino acids. DNA for the CDR3: TGTGCCACACAAAAACAGGGTTACTACGAGCAGTACTTC. Amino acids: CATQKQGYYEQYF.

This chain uses TRBV2 with TRBJ1-4, with D perhaps TRBD1 (6 bases). CDR3 length equals 15 residues. Germline CDR1 and CDR2: SNHLY and FYNNEI. Trimming stripped 5 bases from V and 3 bases from J, with 13 bases between. DNA of the CDR3: TGTGCCAGCAGTCCCTTGGGGGCCCCTAATGAAAAACTGTTTTTT. Translating gives CASSPLGAPNEKLFF. The full variable domain, completed using reference TRBV2 and TRBJ1-4, is EPEVTQTPSHQVTQMGQEVILRCVPISNHLYFYWYRQILGQKVEFLVSFYNNEISEKSEIFDDQFSVERPDGSNFTLKIRSTKLEDSAMYFCASSPLGAPNEKLFFGSGTQLSVL.

V gene TRBV6-6 combines with J gene TRBJ2-1; 9 bases line up with TRBD2. From germline, CDR1 is MNHNY and CDR2 SVGAGI (reference sequence). Trimming removed 2 bases from V and 7 bases from J; junction bases left unmatched: 3. This CDR3 is built from 14 residues. The CDR3 DNA reads as TGTGCCAGCAGTTACGCTAGCGGGGAGAATGAGCAGTTCTTC. Translating it yields CASSYASGENEQFF.

The chain has TRBV21-1 and TRBJ2-2; the table's D call of TRBD2 was not tested on the DNA. TRBV21-1 is assigned pseudogene status. This CDR3 comprises 13 residues. CDR3 sequence reads: CASSKGDTGELFF. In DNA, the CDR3 is TGTGCCAGCAGCAAAGGCGACACCGGGGAGCTGTTTTTT.

The chain carries TRBV19 and TRBJ1-1, with D perhaps TRBD1 (6 bases). CDR1 is LNHDA, CDR2 SQIVND, per germline (reference sequence). The CDR3 loop spans 14 amino acids. Trimming stripped 6 bases from V and 4 bases from J, with 15 bases between. Here the CDR3 DNA reads TGTGCCAGTAGACCCCCCGGACAGATCACTGAAGCTTTCTTT. Protein: CASRPPGQITEAFF. Full variable domain (outside the CDR3, taken from reference TRBV19 and TRBJ1-1): DGGITQSPKYLFRKEGQNVTLSCEQNLNHDAMYWYRQDPGQGLRLIYYSQIVNDFQKGDIAEGYSVSREKKESFPLTVTSAQKNPTAFYLCASRPPGQITEAFFGQGTRLTVV.

This chain links TRBV3-1 (or the pseudogene TRBV3-2) with TRBJ1-1; D perhaps matches TRBD1 (5 bases). V was pared by 3 bases and J by 1 base, with 15 bases between. CDR1 and CDR2 from the germline V gene are LGHDT and YNNKEL (reference sequence). There are 16 residues in the CDR3. The CDR3 sequence is CASSQGTSQENTEAFF. CDR3 bases: TGTGCCAGCAGCCAGGGTACCTCACAGGAGAACACTGAAGCTTTCTTT.

The chain joins TRBV21-1 to TRBJ1-2; whether TRBD1, the table's D call, matches the DNA was not checked. TRBV21-1 is described as a pseudogene. The CDR3 has 17 amino acids. The CDR3: CASSKDRGQDICYGYTF. CDR3 DNA sequence: TGTGCCAGCAGCAAAGACCGGGGACAGGACATTTGCTATGGCTACACCTTC.

The chain links TRBV11-2 to TRBJ1-3; no firm D call. V dropped 1 base and J dropped 4 bases, with 14 bases sitting between them. This CDR3 spans 16 amino acids. Germline V gene data show CDR1 as SGHAT and CDR2 as FQNNGV. CDR3 residues: CASSLVPGRFGNTIYF. CDR3 DNA: TGTGCCAGCAGCTTAGTTCCCGGTAGATTCGGAAACACCATATATTTT.

V gene TRBV5-1 combines with J gene TRBJ2-1; TRBD2 matches at 10 bases. The CDR3 covers 15 residues. V trimming: 0 bases; J trimming: 6 bases; junction bases outside the gene matches: 3. The V gene's germline CDR1 is SGHRS and CDR2 YFSETQ. The CDR3 DNA is TGCGCCAGCAGCTTGGCTCTAGCGGGGGTCAATGAGCAGTTCTTC. Translating it yields CASSLALAGVNEQFF.

This chain links TRBV28 with TRBJ2-1; 11 bases match TRBD2. Germline V CDR1 and CDR2: MDHEN, SYDVKM. The CDR3 covers 17 residues. V was clipped by 5 bases and J by 4 bases; unmatched bases: 10. CDR3 loop: CASSPDLAGGPYNEQFF. CDR3 sequence (DNA): TGTGCCAGCAGTCCCGATCTAGCGGGGGGCCCTTACAATGAGCAGTTCTTC.

The CDR3 region has the DNA TGTGCCAGCAAGGAGGGCAATCAGCCCCAGCATTTT. It encodes CASKEGNQPQHF. V is TRBV2 and J is TRBJ1-5; no firm D call. CDR1 SNHLY and CDR2 FYNNEI come from the germline V gene. V dropped 7 bases and J dropped 2 bases, with 6 bases sitting between them. The CDR3 has 12 residues.

The chain uses TRBV6-4 and TRBJ1-2, with 7 bases lining up with TRBD1. The CDR3 is 13 residues long. The ends lost 4 bases at V and 6 bases at J; junction bases unmatched: 5. Germline V lookup: CDR1 MRHNA, CDR2 SNTAGT. DNA of the CDR3: TGTGCCAGCAGTGCGGAGGGGGCAAATGGCTACACCTTC. It yields the protein CASSAEGANGYTF.

The V gene is TRBV19, the J gene TRBJ2-7, with D possibly matching TRBD1 (5 bases). The CDR3 runs to 13 residues. Germline CDR1 and CDR2: LNHDA and SQIVND (reference sequence). The V end was cut by 5 bases, the J end by 4 bases, with 12 bases between. The CDR3 sequence is CASSFQGKYEQYF. The CDR3 DNA reads TGTGCCAGTAGTTTCCAGGGAAAATACGAGCAGTACTTC.

CDR3 coding DNA: TGTGCCAGCAGCGCCATCGGGGGGCAACTCGGGGAGCTGTTTTTT. It codes for CASSAIGGQLGELFF. The V call is TRBV7-9, the J call TRBJ2-2; TRBD2 might be the D (7 bases). V was shortened by 5 bases and J by 7 bases, with 17 bases between the two germline ends. The CDR3 consists of 15 residues. The V gene's germline CDR1 is SEHNR and CDR2 FQNEAQ (reference sequence).

The chain recombines TRBV6-4 with TRBJ2-7, with TRBD2 matching 9 bases. Germline loops: CDR1 MRHNA, CDR2 SNTAGT. The CDR3 extends over 15 amino acids. The ends lost 3 bases at V and 2 bases at J; junction bases unmatched: 5. The CDR3 region is CASSEIGGGAYEQYF. The DNA for the CDR3 is TGTGCCAGCAGTGAAATCGGCGGGGGGGCCTACGAGCAGTACTTC.